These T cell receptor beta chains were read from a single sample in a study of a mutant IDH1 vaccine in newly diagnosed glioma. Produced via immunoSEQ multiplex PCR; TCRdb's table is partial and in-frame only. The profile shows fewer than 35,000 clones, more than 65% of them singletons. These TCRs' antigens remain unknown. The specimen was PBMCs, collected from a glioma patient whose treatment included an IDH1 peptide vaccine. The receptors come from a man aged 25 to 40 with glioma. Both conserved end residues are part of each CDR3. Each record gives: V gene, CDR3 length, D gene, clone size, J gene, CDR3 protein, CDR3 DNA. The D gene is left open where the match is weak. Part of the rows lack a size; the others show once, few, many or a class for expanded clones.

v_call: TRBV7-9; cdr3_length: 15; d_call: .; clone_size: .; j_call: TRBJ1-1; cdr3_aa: CASSPISRGNTEAFF; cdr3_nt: TGTGCCAGCAGCCCTATTTCCAGGGGGAACACTGAAGCTTTCTTT
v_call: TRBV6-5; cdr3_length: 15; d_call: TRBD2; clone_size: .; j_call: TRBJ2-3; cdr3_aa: CASRLAGGVTDTQYF; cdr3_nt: TGTGCCAGCCGGCTAGCGGGAGGGGTCACAGATACGCAGTATTTT
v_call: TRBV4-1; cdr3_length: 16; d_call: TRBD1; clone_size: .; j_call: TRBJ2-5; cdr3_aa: CASSQDFRGSLNTQYF; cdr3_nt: TGCGCCAGCAGCCAAGACTTCAGGGGGTCCCTAAATACCCAGTACTTC
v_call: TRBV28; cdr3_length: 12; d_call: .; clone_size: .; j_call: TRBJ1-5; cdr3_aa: CASSLRSQPQHF; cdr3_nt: TGTGCCAGCAGTTTAAGGTCCCAGCCCCAGCATTTT
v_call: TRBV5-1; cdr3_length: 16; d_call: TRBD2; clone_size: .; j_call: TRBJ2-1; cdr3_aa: CASSYLAGGGTDEQFF; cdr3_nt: TGCGCCAGCAGCTACCTAGCGGGAGGGGGGACGGATGAGCAGTTCTTC
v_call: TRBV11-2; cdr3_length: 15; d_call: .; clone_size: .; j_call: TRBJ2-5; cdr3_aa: CASSLDGLTQETQYF; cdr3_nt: TGTGCCAGCAGCTTAGATGGTCTTACCCAAGAGACCCAGTACTTC
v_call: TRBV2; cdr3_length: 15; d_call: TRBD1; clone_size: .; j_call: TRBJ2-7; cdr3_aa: CASSDQAGGSYEQYF; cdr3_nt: TGTGCCAGCAGTGATCAGGCAGGGGGCTCCTACGAGCAGTACTTC
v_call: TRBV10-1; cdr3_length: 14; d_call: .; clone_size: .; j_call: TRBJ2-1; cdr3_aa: CASSELPQGNEQFF; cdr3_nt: TGCGCCAGCAGTGAGCTCCCGCAGGGGAATGAGCAGTTCTTC
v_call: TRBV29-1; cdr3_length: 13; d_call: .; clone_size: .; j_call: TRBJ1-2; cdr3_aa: CSVDSAANYGYTF; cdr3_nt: TGCAGCGTAGACAGCGCGGCTAACTATGGCTACACCTTC
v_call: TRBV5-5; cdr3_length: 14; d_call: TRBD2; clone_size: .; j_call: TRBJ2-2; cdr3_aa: CASSLAGDSGELFF; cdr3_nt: TGTGCCAGCAGCTTAGCGGGAGATAGCGGGGAGCTGTTTTTT
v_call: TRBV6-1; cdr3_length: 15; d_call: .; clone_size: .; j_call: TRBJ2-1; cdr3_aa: CASSAGLGRYNEQFF; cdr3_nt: TGTGCCAGCAGTGCAGGGTTAGGGCGGTACAATGAGCAGTTCTTC
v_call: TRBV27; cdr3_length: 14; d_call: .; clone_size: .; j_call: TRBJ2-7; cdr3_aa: CASSLSVVPYEQYF; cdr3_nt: TGTGCCAGCAGTTTATCAGTTGTGCCCTACGAGCAGTACTTC
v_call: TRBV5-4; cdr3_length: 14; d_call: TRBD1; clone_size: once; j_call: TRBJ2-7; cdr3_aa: CASSSGTGGYEQYF; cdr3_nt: TGTGCCAGCAGCTCCGGGACAGGGGGCTACGAGCAGTACTTC
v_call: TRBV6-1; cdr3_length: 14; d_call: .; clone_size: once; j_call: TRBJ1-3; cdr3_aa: CASISESWGNTIYF; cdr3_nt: TGTGCCAGCATCTCGGAATCATGGGGGAACACCATATATTTT
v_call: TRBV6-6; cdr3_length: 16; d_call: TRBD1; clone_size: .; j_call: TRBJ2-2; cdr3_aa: CASRSSGTGRTGELFF; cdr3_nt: TGTGCCAGCAGGTCCTCCGGGACAGGGCGAACCGGGGAGCTGTTTTTT
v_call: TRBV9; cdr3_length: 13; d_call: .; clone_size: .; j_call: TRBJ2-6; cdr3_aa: CASSPGGANVLTF; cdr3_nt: TGTGCCAGCAGTCCTGGAGGGGCCAACGTCCTGACTTTC
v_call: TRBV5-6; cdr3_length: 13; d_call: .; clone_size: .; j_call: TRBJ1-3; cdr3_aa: CASSLRVGNTIYF; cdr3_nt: TGTGCCAGCAGCTTGAGGGTCGGAAACACCATATATTTT
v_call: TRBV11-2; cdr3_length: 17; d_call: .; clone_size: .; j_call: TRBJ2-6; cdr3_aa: CASSSSVGARGANVLTF; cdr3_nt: TGTGCCAGCAGCTCGTCTGTGGGGGCCCGAGGGGCCAACGTCCTGACTTTC
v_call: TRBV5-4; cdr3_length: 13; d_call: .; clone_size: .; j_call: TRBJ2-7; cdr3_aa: CASSLVSGNEQYF; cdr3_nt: TGTGCCAGCAGCTTGGTTTCGGGGAACGAGCAGTACTTC
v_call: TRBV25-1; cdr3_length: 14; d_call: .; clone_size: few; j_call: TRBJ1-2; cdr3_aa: CASSVYGGGYGYTF; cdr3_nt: TGTGCCAGCAGTGTCTACGGGGGCGGTTATGGCTACACCTTC
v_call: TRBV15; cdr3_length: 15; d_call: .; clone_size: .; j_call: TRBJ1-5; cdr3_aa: CATSISLGGNQPQHF; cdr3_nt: TGTGCCACCAGCATCTCGCTGGGGGGCAATCAGCCCCAGCATTTT
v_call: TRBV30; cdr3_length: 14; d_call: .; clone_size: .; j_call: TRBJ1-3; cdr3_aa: CAWSPGQSRNTIYF; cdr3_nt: TGTGCCTGGAGTCCTGGGCAGTCCAGAAACACCATATATTTT
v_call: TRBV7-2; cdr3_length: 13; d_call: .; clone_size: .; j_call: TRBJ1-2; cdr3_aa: CASSLARNYGYTF; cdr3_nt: TGTGCCAGCAGCTTGGCCAGAAACTATGGCTACACCTTC
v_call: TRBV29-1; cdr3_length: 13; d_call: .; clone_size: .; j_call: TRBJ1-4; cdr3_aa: CSVVTGSNEKLFF; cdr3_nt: TGCAGCGTTGTAACGGGGTCTAATGAAAAACTGTTTTTT
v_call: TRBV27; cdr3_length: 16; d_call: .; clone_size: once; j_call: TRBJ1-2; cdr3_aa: CASRGGLGGVNYGYTF; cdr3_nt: TGTGCCAGCAGGGGGGGTCTGGGCGGAGTAAACTATGGCTACACCTTC
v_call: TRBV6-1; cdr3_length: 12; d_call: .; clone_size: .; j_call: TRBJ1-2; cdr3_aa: CASSEGAYGYTF; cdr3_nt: TGTGCCAGCAGTGAAGGGGCCTATGGCTACACCTTC
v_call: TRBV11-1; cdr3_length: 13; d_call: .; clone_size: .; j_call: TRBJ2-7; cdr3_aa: CASSFGWNYEQYF; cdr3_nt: TGTGCCAGCAGCTTTGGGTGGAATTACGAGCAGTACTTC
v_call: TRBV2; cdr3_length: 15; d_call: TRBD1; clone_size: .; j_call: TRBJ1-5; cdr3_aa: CASSQGAAGNQPQHF; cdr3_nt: TGTGCCAGCAGTCAGGGGGCGGCGGGCAATCAGCCCCAGCATTTT
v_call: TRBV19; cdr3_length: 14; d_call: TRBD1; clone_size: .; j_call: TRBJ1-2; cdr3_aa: CASMGTGTNYGYTF; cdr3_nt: TGTGCCAGTATGGGGACAGGGACTAACTATGGCTACACCTTC
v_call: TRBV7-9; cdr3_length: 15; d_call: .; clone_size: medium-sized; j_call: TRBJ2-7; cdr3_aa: CASSPTLQSSYEQYF; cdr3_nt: TGTGCCAGCAGCCCGACCCTACAGAGCTCCTACGAGCAGTACTTC
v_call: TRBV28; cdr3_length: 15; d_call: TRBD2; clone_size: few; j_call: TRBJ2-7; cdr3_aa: CASTESGLAGGEQYF; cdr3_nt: TGTGCCAGCACCGAAAGTGGCCTAGCGGGAGGCGAGCAGTACTTC
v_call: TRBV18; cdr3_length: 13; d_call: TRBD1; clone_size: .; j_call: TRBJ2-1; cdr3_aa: CASSQQGYNEQFF; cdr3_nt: TGTGCCAGCTCACAACAGGGGTACAATGAGCAGTTCTTC
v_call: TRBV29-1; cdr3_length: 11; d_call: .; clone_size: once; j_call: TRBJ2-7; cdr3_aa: CSVTRGDEQYF; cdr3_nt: TGCAGCGTGACAAGGGGGGACGAGCAGTACTTC
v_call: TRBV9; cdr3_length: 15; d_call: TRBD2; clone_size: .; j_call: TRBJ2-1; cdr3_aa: CASTPGGGGSNEQFF; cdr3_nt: TGTGCCAGCACCCCGGGAGGGGGAGGGTCCAATGAGCAGTTCTTC
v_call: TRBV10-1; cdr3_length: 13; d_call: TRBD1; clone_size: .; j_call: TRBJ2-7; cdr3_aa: CASRKTGLGEQYF; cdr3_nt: TGCGCCAGCAGAAAGACAGGGCTAGGCGAGCAGTACTTC
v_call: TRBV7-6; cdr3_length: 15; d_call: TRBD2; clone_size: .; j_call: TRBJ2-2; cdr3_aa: CASSLQLAGTGELFF; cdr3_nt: TGTGCCAGCAGCTTACAACTAGCGGGGACCGGGGAGCTGTTTTTT
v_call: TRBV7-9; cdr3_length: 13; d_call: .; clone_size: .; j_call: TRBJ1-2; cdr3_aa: CASSLGLPYGYTF; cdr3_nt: TGTGCCAGCAGCTTAGGACTTCCCTATGGCTACACCTTC
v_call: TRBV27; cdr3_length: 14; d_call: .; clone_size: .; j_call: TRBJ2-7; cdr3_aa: CASSLMSAIKEQYF; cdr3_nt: TGTGCCAGCAGTTTAATGTCAGCGATTAAAGAGCAGTACTTC
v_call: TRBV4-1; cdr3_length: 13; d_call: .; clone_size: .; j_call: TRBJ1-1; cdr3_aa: CASSQAPQTEAFF; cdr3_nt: TGCGCCAGCAGCCAAGCCCCCCAGACTGAAGCTTTCTTT
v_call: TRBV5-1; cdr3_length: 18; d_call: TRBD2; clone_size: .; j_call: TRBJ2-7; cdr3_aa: CASSFRTSGSLGPYEQYF; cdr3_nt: TGCGCCAGCAGCTTTAGGACTAGCGGTTCCCTTGGGCCCTACGAGCAGTACTTC
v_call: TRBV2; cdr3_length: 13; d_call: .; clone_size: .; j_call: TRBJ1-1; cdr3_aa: CASNGGGNTEAFF; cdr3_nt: TGTGCCAGCAATGGCGGGGGGAACACTGAAGCTTTCTTT